This TCR beta chain is drawn from a study of T-cell memory formation after mild COVID-19. Whole-study results and caveats: Some clones that responded were present in memory (sampled pre-infection), which suggests cross-reactive memory joined. CD4/CD8 balance held among clones contracting day 15 to 85, and later expanders leaned CD4+. Contracting CD4+ clones sat mainly in CM and EM; CD8+ in EMRA.

TCR alpha and TCR beta cDNA libraries carrying sample barcodes and UMIs were produced by 5'RACE using constant-segment primers. TCRdb ran MiXCR on the 5' RACE reads and lists one entry per CDR3 protein. The sample lists some 130,000 distinct CDR3 sequences, approximately 17% seen once, with over 4% in the top ten. This clonotype was detected only a few times. Its specificity is unknown. Germline CDR1 LGHDT, CDR2 YNNKEL (reference sequence). V was clipped by 4 bases and J by 5 bases; unmatched bases: 8. This CDR3 is 15 amino acids long. Sequences were obtained from PBMCs or a T cell subset sorted from them (not recorded which). The source of this sequence is a man aged 18-30 years who had mild COVID-19 (a few samples of this study predate the infection). Cell type and time point are not known. The gene calls are TRBV3-1 and TRBJ2-5; 9 bases align to TRBD1. CDR3 coding DNA: TGTGCCAGCAGCCTCCCCGGGACAGGGCTCGAGACCCAGTACTTC. Translated: CASSLPGTGLETQYF.